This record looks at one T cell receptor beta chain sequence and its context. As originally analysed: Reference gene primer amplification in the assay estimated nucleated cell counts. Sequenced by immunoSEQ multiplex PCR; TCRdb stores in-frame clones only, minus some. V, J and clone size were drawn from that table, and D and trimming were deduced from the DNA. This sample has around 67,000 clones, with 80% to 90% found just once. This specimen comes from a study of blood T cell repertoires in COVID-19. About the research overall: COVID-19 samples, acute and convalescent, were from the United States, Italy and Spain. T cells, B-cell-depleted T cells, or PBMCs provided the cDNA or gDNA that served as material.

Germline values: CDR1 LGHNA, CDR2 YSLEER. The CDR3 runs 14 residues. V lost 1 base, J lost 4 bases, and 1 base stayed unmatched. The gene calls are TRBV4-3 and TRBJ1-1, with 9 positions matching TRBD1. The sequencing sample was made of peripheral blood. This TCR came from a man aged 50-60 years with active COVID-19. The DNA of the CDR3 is TGCGCCAGCAGCCAAGGGACAGGGGCCACTGAAGCTTTCTTT. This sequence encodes CASSQGTGATEAFF.